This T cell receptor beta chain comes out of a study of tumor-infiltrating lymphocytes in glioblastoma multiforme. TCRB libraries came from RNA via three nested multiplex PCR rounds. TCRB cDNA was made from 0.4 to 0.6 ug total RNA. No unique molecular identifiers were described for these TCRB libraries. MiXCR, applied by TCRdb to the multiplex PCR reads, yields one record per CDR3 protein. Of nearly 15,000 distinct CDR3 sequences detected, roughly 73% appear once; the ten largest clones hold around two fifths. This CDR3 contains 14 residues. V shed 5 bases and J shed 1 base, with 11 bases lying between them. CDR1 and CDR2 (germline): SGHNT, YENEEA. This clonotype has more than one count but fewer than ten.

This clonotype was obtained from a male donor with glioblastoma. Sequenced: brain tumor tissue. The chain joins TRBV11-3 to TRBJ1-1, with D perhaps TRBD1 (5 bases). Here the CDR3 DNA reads TGTGCCAGCAGCCCGAACAGGCCGAACACTGAAGCTTTCTTT. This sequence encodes CASSPNRPNTEAFF.